Each of the 15 T cell receptor beta chains below was sequenced from the same sample in a study of T cell responses to AZD1222 COVID-19 vaccine. Method: immunoSEQ multiplex PCR; TCRdb's copy keeps in-frame clones and lacks some. Of fewer than 200,000 clones in the sample, approximately 92% are singletons; the top ten hold more than 9%. Sequencing used peripheral blood, obtained on day 0 of AZD1222 vaccination. The receptors here all came from an adult in good health.

V gene TRBV6-5 combines with J gene TRBJ1-4, with no clear D. Germline V gene sequence: CDR1 MNHEY, CDR2 SVGAGI. V dropped 4 bases and J dropped 5 bases, with 14 bases sitting between them. The CDR3 is 15 amino acids. The CDR3 region has the DNA TGTGCCAGCAGTTCCGTTGAGGAACCAAATGAAAAACTGTTTTTT. Translation: CASSSVEEPNEKLFF.

V usage is TRBV5-3 and J usage is TRBJ1-2, with D possibly matching TRBD1 (5 bases). TRBV5-3 is identified as an open reading frame with a role that is uncertain. Between the trimmed V and J ends, which lost 4 bases and 0 bases, there was a span of 13 bases. CDR3 length: 15 residues. This chain's CDR3 is CARSRRQRSNYGYTF. DNA of the CDR3: TGTGCCAGAAGCCGAAGACAGAGATCTAACTATGGCTACACCTTC.

The chain couples TRBV10-3 to TRBJ1-5; tentatively, D is TRBD1 (6 bases). The CDR3 has 14 amino acids. V shed 7 bases and J shed 2 bases, with 12 bases lying between them. Germline assignment: CDR1 ENHRY and CDR2 SYGVKD. The CDR3 loop is CAINQGGGNQPQHF. The CDR3 DNA sequence: TGTGCCATCAACCAAGGGGGGGGCAATCAGCCCCAGCATTTT.

The genes are TRBV27 and TRBJ2-1; D ambiguous. CDR1 and CDR2 (germline): MNHEY, SMNVEV (reference sequence). The V and J ends lost 0 bases and 4 bases respectively, with 4 bases between them. The CDR3 runs to 13 residues. CDR3 in DNA: TGTGCCAGCAGTTTATCCCCATACAATGAGCAGTTCTTC. This sequence encodes CASSLSPYNEQFF.

The genes are TRBV19 and TRBJ1-5, with TRBD1 matching 7 bases. Germline V gene data show CDR1 as LNHDA and CDR2 as SQIVND (reference sequence). The ends lost 4 bases at V and 5 bases at J; junction bases unmatched: 17. This CDR3 is built from 18 residues. This chain's CDR3 is CASSRLFGQVLGDQPQHF. CDR3 nucleotides: TGTGCCAGTAGTAGACTTTTTGGACAGGTTTTAGGCGATCAGCCCCAGCATTTT. Together with reference TRBV19 and TRBJ1-5, the CDR3 gives the full variable domain: DGGITQSPKYLFRKEGQNVTLSCEQNLNHDAMYWYRQDPGQGLRLIYYSQIVNDFQKGDIAEGYSVSREKKESFPLTVTSAQKNPTAFYLCASSRLFGQVLGDQPQHFGDGTRLSIL.

V is TRBV6-5 and J is TRBJ1-3; D is undetermined. Trimming cost V 4 bases and J 3 bases, with 13 bases left between them. The CDR3 runs 15 residues. Germline values: CDR1 MNHEY, CDR2 SVGAGI. The CDR3 reads CASSSFAGSGNTIYF. The CDR3 DNA reads as TGTGCCAGCAGTTCCTTTGCGGGGAGTGGAAACACCATATATTTT.

The J gene is TRBJ1-2, the V gene TRBV29-1; D call uncertain. Per the germline V gene, CDR1 is SQVTM and CDR2 is ANQGSEA. The germline V and J ends were trimmed by 4 bases and 1 base, with 10 bases remaining between them. This CDR3 comprises 13 residues. This CDR3 is CSVGGSYNYGYTF. In nucleotides, the CDR3 is TGCAGCGTTGGTGGCAGTTATAACTATGGCTACACCTTC. Using reference TRBV29-1 and TRBJ1-2 for the parts outside the CDR3, the full variable domain is SAVISQKPSRDICQRGTSLTIQCQVDSQVTMMFWYRQQPGQSLTLIATANQGSEATYESGFVIDKFPISRPNLTFSTLTVSNMSPEDSSIYLCSVGGSYNYGYTFGSGTRLTVV.

The J gene is TRBJ1-5, the V gene TRBV28, with a possible D match to TRBD1 (5 bases). Germline CDR1 and CDR2: MDHEN and SYDVKM. Trimming pared 2 bases from V and 1 base from J, leaving 12 bases between. The length of the CDR3 is 16 residues. The CDR3 is CASSLARGSSNQPQHF. The CDR3 region has the DNA TGTGCCAGCAGTTTAGCCCGGGGGTCCAGCAATCAGCCCCAGCATTTT.

The chain is built from TRBV5-6 and TRBJ2-7; 9 bases fit TRBD1. This CDR3 has 12 amino acids. CDR1 is SGHDT, CDR2 YYEEEE, per germline. V gave up 3 bases and J gave up 9 bases; unmatched junction bases: 4. The CDR3 here is CASSSGQGRQYV. For the CDR3, the DNA is TGTGCCAGCAGCTCCGGACAGGGGCGGCAGTACGTC.

This clone was observed a single time. The chain links TRBV3-1 (or the pseudogene TRBV3-2) to TRBJ1-2, with TRBD1 as a possible D gene (6 bases). The CDR3 sequence is 14 residues long. The V gene's germline CDR1 is LGHDT and CDR2 YNNKEL (reference sequence). Trimming left V 0 bases short and J 2 bases short, with 7 bases between. The CDR3 sequence is CASSQEGANYGYTF. The CDR3 nucleotides read TGTGCCAGCAGCCAAGAGGGGGCGAACTATGGCTACACCTTC.

The chain carries TRBV28 and TRBJ2-3; 8 positions agree with TRBD2. Germline V gene sequence: CDR1 MDHEN, CDR2 SYDVKM. The CDR3 totals 14 residues. The trim removed 10 bases at V and 2 bases at J, leaving 8 bases unmatched. CDR3 loop: CATQPGGVTDTQYF. The CDR3 nucleotides are TGTGCCACCCAGCCGGGAGGGGTCACAGATACGCAGTATTTT.

The rearrangement uses TRBV13 and TRBJ1-1, with 8 bases matching TRBD1. V lost 1 base and J lost 4; bases outside the gene matches: 8. The germline CDR1 and CDR2 sequences are PRHDT and FYEKMQ (reference sequence). This CDR3 is built from 16 residues. The CDR3 spells CASSLVAGGWVTEAFF. The CDR3 nucleotides are TGTGCCAGCAGCTTAGTTGCAGGGGGCTGGGTCACTGAAGCTTTCTTT.

The CDR3 nucleotides read TGTGCCAGTAGTAAGACAGAAGTAGATGGCTACACCTTC. Translated, it gives CASSKTEVDGYTF. V and J are TRBV19 and TRBJ1-2, with D maybe TRBD1 (5 bases). CDR1 is LNHDA and CDR2 is SQIVND in the germline V gene (reference sequence). The CDR3 has 13 residues. Trimming removed 4 bases from V and 6 bases from J, with 12 bases in between.

This rearrangement joins TRBV12-3 or TRBV12-4 to TRBJ1-1; the match to TRBD1 covers 7 bases. Losses at the gene ends were 6 bases for V and 10 bases for J; bases not matched to a gene: 11. The CDR3 has 13 amino acids. CDR3 in DNA: TGTGCCAGCAGCCAAAACAGGGGCAAGGGAGCTTTCTTT. Protein: CASSQNRGKGAFF.

V gene TRBV12-2 combines with J gene TRBJ2-7; the D call in the table, TRBD2, was not verified against the DNA. TRBV12-2 is an annotated pseudogene. CDR3 length: 14 amino acids. For the CDR3, the DNA is TGTGCAAGTCGCTTAGATCGCCGGACTCGGGAGCAGTACTTC. This codes for CASRLDRRTREQYF.